This TCR beta chain was sequenced in a study of blood T cell repertoires in COVID-19 (dated by TCRdb to 2018 to 2020). Broadly, across the study: Samples covering the acute and convalescent phases of COVID-19 were provided by collaborators in the United States, Italy and Spain. The material from the prospective study consisted of cDNA or gDNA derived from T cells, B-cell-depleted T cells, or PBMCs. Deeply sampled blood TCRbeta repertoires from subjects exposed to, actively infected with, or recovered from COVID-19 were included in the dataset. The repertoires were released in a freely available public database intended as a resource for research on the immune response to SARS-CoV-2. The samples were drawn from two sources: the first 160 participants of the ongoing ImmuneRACE study, and 1,200 or so subjects contributed by 6 global collaborators. A de-identified subject ID, COVID-19 status, age in years and sex were almost always included in the sample metadata. Where available, HLA class I and class II types were taken from metadata supplied by the sample provider and were not determined by assay-based typing. Results the study describes overall, beyond this receptor: The amount of clinical and demographic metadata varied by source and participant and was provided uncurated.

As to this clone: Its antigen is currently not known. Base qualities were left out, and no much larger clone turns up one base away.

Each collaborating institution followed its own protocols to collect whole blood in K2EDTA tubes. Collaborator samples were shipped for TCRbeta analysis as frozen whole blood, isolated PBMCs, or DNA extracted from either sample type. TCRbeta CDR3 regions were amplified from genomic DNA by means of the immunoSEQ Assay, a bias-controlled multiplex PCR. The study's own analysis went as follows. Within the assay, amplification of reference gene primers was used to estimate how many nucleated cells each sample contained. To quantify the absolute abundance of each unique TCRbeta CDR3 rearrangement, sequence reads were collapsed and filtered. For each sample, productive Simpson clonality was calculated as the square root of Simpson's diversity index across productive rearrangements. Imported from immuneACCESS, the table was reduced by TCRdb to in-frame sequences with V and J called. These copies leave out some clones; in studies compared against another copy, an unresolved V gene accounts for under half, and the cause of the remainder is not known. Clone size and V and J calls were adopted from that table, with D and trimming inferred from the DNA. Recorded for this sample are under 500,000 clones; roughly 91% of them occurred a single time. The ten largest clones capture around 4.4% of the sample.

Sequencing used peripheral blood. This clonotype was obtained from a woman in her thirties with acute or convalescent COVID-19.

The DNA sequence reads TGTGCCAGCAGTTTCGGTTCTTACTATGGCTACACCTTC. Translated, this gives CASSFGSYYGYTF. The V gene is TRBV27 and the J gene is TRBJ1-2; there is no confident call for the D gene. Per the germline V gene (reference sequence), MNHEY is the CDR1 and SMNVEV is the CDR2. CDR3 length: 13 amino acids, cysteine to phenylalanine. The kept DNA is CDR3 alone, 39 bases in frame from the first base. V is cut by 3 bases and J by 3 bases, and the space between the germline ends is 8 bases.